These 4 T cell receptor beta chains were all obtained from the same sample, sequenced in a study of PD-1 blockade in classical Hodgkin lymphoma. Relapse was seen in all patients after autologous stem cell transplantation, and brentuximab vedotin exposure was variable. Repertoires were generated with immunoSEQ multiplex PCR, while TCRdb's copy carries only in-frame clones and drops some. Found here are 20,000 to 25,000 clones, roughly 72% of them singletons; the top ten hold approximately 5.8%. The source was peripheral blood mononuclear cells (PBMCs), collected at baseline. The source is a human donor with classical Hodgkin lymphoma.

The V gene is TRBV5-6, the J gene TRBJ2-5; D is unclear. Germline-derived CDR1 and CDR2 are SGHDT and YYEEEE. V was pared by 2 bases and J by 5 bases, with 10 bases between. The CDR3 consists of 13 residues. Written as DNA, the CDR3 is TGTGCCAGCAGCTTATGGACCTTGGAGACCCAGTACTTC. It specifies CASSLWTLETQYF.

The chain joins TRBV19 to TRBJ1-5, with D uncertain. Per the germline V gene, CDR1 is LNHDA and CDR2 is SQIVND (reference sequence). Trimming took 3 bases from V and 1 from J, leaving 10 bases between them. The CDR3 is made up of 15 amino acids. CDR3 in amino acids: CASSMAHGSNQPQHF. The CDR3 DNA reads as TGTGCCAGTAGTATGGCGCACGGCAGCAATCAGCCCCAGCATTTT. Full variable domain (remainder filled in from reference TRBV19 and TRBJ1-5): DGGITQSPKYLFRKEGQNVTLSCEQNLNHDAMYWYRQDPGQGLRLIYYSQIVNDFQKGDIAEGYSVSREKKESFPLTVTSAQKNPTAFYLCASSMAHGSNQPQHFGDGTRLSIL.

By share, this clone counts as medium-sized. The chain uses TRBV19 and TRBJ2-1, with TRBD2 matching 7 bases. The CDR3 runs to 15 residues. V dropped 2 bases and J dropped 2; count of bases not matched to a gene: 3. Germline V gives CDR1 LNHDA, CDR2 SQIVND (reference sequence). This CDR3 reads CASSILAVAYNEQFF. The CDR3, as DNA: TGTGCCAGTAGTATACTAGCGGTAGCCTACAATGAGCAGTTCTTC.

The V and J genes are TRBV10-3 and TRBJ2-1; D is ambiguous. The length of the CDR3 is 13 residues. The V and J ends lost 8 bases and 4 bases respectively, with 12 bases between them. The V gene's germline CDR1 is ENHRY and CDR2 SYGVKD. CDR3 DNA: TGTGCCATCGGGGATGAAGTGTACAATGAGCAGTTCTTC. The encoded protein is CAIGDEVYNEQFF.